This passage covers 15 T cell receptor beta chains from one sample sequenced in a study of PD-L1 blockade in urothelial cancer. Time point denoted: peripheral blood 6 weeks after treatment start. The table came from immunoSEQ multiplex PCR; TCRdb's copy has only in-frame clones and leaves some out. The repertoire has around 100,000 clones, about 91% of them found once; the top ten carry 3.5% to 4.5%. Material: PBMCs, obtained around atezolizumab (anti-PD-L1) treatment. Source of these receptors: a man between 60 and 75 years old with urothelial cancer.

The rearrangement links TRBV29-1 to TRBJ1-1; D not certain. Germline CDR1 and CDR2: SQVTM and ANQGSEA. The CDR3 runs 13 residues. The V and J ends lost 5 bases and 0 bases respectively, with 10 bases between them. The chain's CDR3 is CSVLGPMNTEAFF. The CDR3 DNA reads TGCAGCGTTTTGGGCCCTATGAACACTGAAGCTTTCTTT. The complete variable domain, with remaining parts taken from reference TRBV29-1 and TRBJ1-1, reads SAVISQKPSRDICQRGTSLTIQCQVDSQVTMMFWYRQQPGQSLTLIATANQGSEATYESGFVIDKFPISRPNLTFSTLTVSNMSPEDSSIYLCSVLGPMNTEAFFGQGTRLTVV.

V gene TRBV7-2 combines with J gene TRBJ2-1, with a weak D call TRBD2 (6 bases). CDR1 and CDR2 from the germline V gene are SGHTA and FQGNSA. V was clipped by 4 bases and J by 9 bases, with 19 bases between them. The CDR3 is 15 residues long. This CDR3 reads CASSSQQSSASEQFF. CDR3 coding DNA: TGTGCCAGCAGCTCTCAGCAATCTAGCGCAAGTGAGCAGTTCTTC.

This clone was picked up one time. The V call is TRBV29-1, the J call TRBJ2-1; TRBD2 might be the D (6 bases). This CDR3 region has 16 residues. CDR1 and CDR2 (germline): SQVTM, ANQGSEA. V was pared by 4 bases and J by 0 bases, with 16 bases between. CDR3: CSVGGRGPSSYNEQFF. In nucleotides, the CDR3 is TGCAGCGTTGGCGGGCGGGGACCCAGCTCCTACAATGAGCAGTTCTTC.

This clone was recorded once. The chain links TRBV7-8 to TRBJ1-4; 9 nucleotides align to TRBD1. V shed 5 bases and J 8 bases; nucleotides not matched to a gene: 12. This CDR3 region has 16 residues. Germline CDR1 is SGHVS and CDR2 is FQNEAQ. CDR3 protein: CASSPGTGIPWEKLFF. CDR3 nucleotides: TGTGCCAGCAGCCCGGGGACAGGGATACCGTGGGAAAAACTGTTTTTT.

This clone has only one observation. The chain joins TRBV7-3 to TRBJ2-7, with 11 bases matching TRBD1. V dropped 5 bases and J dropped 2; count of bases not matched to a gene: 5. This CDR3 is built from 15 residues. Germline-derived CDR1 and CDR2 are SGHTA and FQGTGA. The CDR3 DNA reads TGTGCCAGCAGCCCCTTGGGACAGGGGGCCTACGAGCAGTACTTC. Translation gives CASSPLGQGAYEQYF.

The gene calls are TRBV6-1 and TRBJ2-2; maybe TRBD2 (5 bases). The germline V gene encodes CDR1 MNHNS and CDR2 SASEGT. The CDR3 is 19 residues long. With 4 bases removed from V and 4 bases from J, the gap between germline ends came to 25 bases. CDR3 DNA sequence: TGTGCCAGCAGTGGACCGGACTGGATAATTGGGTCGGGCACCGGGGAGCTGTTTTTT. This encodes CASSGPDWIIGSGTGELFF.

The chain has TRBV9 and TRBJ2-3; 7 nucleotides agree with TRBD2. The CDR3 covers 17 residues. The V and J ends lost 0 bases and 0 bases, in that order; junction bases with no gene match: 7. CDR1 SGDLS and CDR2 YYNGEE come from the germline V gene. The CDR3 DNA reads as TGTGCCAGCAGCGTAGGTCGGGGACTACAAAGCACAGATACGCAGTATTTT. Translation gives CASSVGRGLQSTDTQYF.

CDR3 nucleotide sequence: TGTGCCAGTAGTATAGGAACTAGCGGGATCTACAATGAGCAGTTCTTC. Its protein product is CASSIGTSGIYNEQFF. The J gene is TRBJ2-1, the V gene TRBV19; 10 nucleotides agree with TRBD2. J lost 3 bases, V lost 1 base, and 3 bases had no gene match. This CDR3 is built from 16 residues. Germline V gene lookup returns CDR1 LNHDA and CDR2 SQIVND (reference sequence). Together with reference TRBV19 and TRBJ2-1, the CDR3 gives the full variable domain: DGGITQSPKYLFRKEGQNVTLSCEQNLNHDAMYWYRQDPGQGLRLIYYSQIVNDFQKGDIAEGYSVSREKKESFPLTVTSAQKNPTAFYLCASSIGTSGIYNEQFFGPGTRLTVL.

This clone appeared once. The genes are TRBV5-4 and TRBJ2-7; D is unresolved. The CDR3 has 12 amino acids. CDR1 and CDR2 from the germline V gene are SGHNT and YYREEE (reference sequence). The V end was cut by 3 bases, the J end by 6 bases, with 10 bases between. CDR3 nucleotide sequence: TGTGCCAGCAGCTACCCCCCGGGCGAGCAGTACTTC. Its protein product is CASSYPPGEQYF.

V gene TRBV28 combines with J gene TRBJ2-2; D is unresolved. The germline CDR1 and CDR2 sequences are MDHEN and SYDVKM. Trimming pared 6 bases from V and 6 bases from J, leaving 11 bases between. This CDR3 contains 13 residues. CDR3 sequence: CASRAPISGELFF. Written as DNA, the CDR3 is TGTGCCAGCAGGGCACCCATCTCCGGGGAGCTGTTTTTT. The full variable domain, completed using reference TRBV28 and TRBJ2-2, is DVKVTQSSRYLVKRTGEKVFLECVQDMDHENMFWYRQDPGLGLRLIYFSYDVKMKEKGDIPEGYSVSREKKERFSLILESASTNQTSMYLCASRAPISGELFFGEGSRLTVL.

Here the CDR3 DNA reads TGTGCCTGGAGGACGACAGGAACCTACGAGCAGTACTTC. Its protein is CAWRTTGTYEQYF. The V and J genes are TRBV30 and TRBJ2-7, with D perhaps matching TRBD1 (6 bases). From germline, CDR1 is GTSNPN and CDR2 SVGIG (reference sequence). This CDR3 region has 13 residues. Trimming removed 3 bases at V and 2 bases at J, with 11 bases between.

The chain carries TRBV4-1 and TRBJ1-2; D might be TRBD1 (6 bases). The ends were cut back, 0 bases at V and 8 bases at J, with 16 bases in the middle. This CDR3 comprises 15 residues. The germline CDR1 and CDR2 sequences are MGHRA and YSYEKL. As DNA, the CDR3 is TGCGCCAGCAGCCAAGAAGGCAGGGGCGCGGAGGGCTACACCTTC. Translating it yields CASSQEGRGAEGYTF.

This clone was seen only once. The chain combines TRBV28 with TRBJ1-2, with 7 bases aligning to TRBD1. V shed 2 bases, J shed 4 bases, and the junction held 10 bases outside the gene matches. The germline CDR1 and CDR2 sequences are MDHEN and SYDVKM. This CDR3 spans 16 amino acids. CDR3: CASSLGGDRGSYGYTF. The CDR3 DNA is TGTGCCAGCAGTTTAGGAGGGGACAGAGGATCCTATGGCTACACCTTC.

This clone was found once. The chain links TRBV5-6 to TRBJ2-7, with D unresolved. Trimming stripped 1 base from V and 1 base from J, with 12 bases between. In germline, CDR1 is SGHDT, CDR2 YYEEEE. The CDR3 loop spans 15 amino acids. The CDR3 sequence is CASSLLDLASYEQYF. CDR3 in DNA: TGTGCCAGCAGCTTGTTGGATTTAGCTTCCTACGAGCAGTACTTC.

The CDR3 protein is CASEQAGPYEQYF. In DNA form, the CDR3 reads TGTGCCAGCGAGCAAGCGGGGCCCTACGAGCAGTACTTC. The chain employs TRBV5-6 and TRBJ2-7; 7 bases fit TRBD2. This CDR3 comprises 13 residues. Germline assignment: CDR1 SGHDT and CDR2 YYEEEE. Trimming cost V 7 bases and J 2 bases; bases outside gene matches: 6. Combining the CDR3 with reference TRBV5-6 and TRBJ2-7 gives the whole variable domain DAGVTQSPTHLIKTRGQQVTLRCSPKSGHDTVSWYQQALGQGPQFIFQYYEEEERQRGNFPDRFSGHQFPNYSSELNVNALLLGDSALYLCASEQAGPYEQYFGPGTRLTVT.